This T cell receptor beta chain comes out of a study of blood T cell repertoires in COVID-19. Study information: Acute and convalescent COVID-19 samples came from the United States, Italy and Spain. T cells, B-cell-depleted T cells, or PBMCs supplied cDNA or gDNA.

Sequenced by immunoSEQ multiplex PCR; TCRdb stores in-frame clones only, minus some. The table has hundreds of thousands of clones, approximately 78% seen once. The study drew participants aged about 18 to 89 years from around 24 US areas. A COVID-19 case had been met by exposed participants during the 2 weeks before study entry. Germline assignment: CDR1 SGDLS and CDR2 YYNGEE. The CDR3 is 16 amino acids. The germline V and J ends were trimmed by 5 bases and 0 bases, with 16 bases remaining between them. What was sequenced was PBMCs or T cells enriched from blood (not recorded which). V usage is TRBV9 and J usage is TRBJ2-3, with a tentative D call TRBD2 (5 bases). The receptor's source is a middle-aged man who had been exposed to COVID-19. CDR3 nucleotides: TGTGCCAGCAGTTCCGGGATAGAGTGGAGCACAGATACGCAGTATTTT. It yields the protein CASSSGIEWSTDTQYF.